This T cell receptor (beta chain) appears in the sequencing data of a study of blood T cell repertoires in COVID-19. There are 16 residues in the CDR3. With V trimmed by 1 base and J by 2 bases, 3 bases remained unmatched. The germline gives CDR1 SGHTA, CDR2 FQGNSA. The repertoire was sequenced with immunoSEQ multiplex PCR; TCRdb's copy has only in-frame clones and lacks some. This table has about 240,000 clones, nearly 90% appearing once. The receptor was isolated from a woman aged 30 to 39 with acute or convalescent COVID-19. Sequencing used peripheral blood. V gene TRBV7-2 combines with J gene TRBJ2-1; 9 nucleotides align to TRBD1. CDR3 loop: CASSLVGTGPYNEQFF. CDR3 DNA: TGTGCCAGCAGCTTAGTTGGGACAGGGCCCTACAATGAGCAGTTCTTC.